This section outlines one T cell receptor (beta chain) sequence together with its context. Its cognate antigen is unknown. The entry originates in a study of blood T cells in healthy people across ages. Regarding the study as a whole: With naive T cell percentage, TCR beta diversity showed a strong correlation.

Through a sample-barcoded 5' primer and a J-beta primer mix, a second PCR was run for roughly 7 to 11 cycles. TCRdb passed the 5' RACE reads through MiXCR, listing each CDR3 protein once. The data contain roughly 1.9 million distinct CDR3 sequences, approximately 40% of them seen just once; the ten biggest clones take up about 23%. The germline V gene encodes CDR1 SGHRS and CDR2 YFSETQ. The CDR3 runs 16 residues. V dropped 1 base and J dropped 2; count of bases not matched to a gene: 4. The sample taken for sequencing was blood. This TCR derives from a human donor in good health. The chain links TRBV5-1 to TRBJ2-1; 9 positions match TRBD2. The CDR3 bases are TGCGCCAGCAGCTTGATTAGCGGGGGCACCTACAATGAGCAGTTCTTC. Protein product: CASSLISGGTYNEQFF.